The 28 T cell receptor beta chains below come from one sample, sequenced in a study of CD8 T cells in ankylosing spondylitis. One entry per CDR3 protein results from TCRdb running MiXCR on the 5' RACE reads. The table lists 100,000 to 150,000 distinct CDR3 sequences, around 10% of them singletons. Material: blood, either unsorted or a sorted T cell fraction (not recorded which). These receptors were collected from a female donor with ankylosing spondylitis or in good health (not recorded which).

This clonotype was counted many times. The CDR3 DNA reads as TGTGCCAGCAGCCATGTAGGGGCGGCCACTGAAGCTTTCTTT. Protein product: CASSHVGAATEAFF. The genes are TRBV7-9 and TRBJ1-1; possible D gene TRBD1, 5 bases. In germline, CDR1 is SEHNR, CDR2 FQNEAQ (reference sequence). CDR3 size: 14 residues. The germline V and J ends were trimmed by 5 bases and 4 bases, with 14 bases remaining between them.

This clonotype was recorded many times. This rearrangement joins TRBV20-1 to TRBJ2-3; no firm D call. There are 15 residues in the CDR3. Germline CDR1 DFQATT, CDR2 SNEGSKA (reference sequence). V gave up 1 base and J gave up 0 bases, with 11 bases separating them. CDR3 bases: TGCAGTGCTAGAGGGCCGGTGAGCAGCACAGATACGCAGTATTTT. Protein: CSARGPVSSTDTQYF.

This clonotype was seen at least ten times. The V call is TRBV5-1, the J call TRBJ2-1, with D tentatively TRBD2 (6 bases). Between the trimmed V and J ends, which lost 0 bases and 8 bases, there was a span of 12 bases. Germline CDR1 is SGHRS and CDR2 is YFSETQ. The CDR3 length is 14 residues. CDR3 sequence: CASSLGGTVDEQFF. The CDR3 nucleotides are TGCGCCAGCAGCTTGGGGGGGACTGTCGATGAGCAGTTCTTC.

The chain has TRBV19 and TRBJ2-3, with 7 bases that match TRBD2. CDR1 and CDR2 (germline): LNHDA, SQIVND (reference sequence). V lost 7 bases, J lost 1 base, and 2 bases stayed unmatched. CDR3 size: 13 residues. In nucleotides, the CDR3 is TGTGCCAGTAAGGCGGGGGGCACAGATACGCAGTATTTT. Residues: CASKAGGTDTQYF.

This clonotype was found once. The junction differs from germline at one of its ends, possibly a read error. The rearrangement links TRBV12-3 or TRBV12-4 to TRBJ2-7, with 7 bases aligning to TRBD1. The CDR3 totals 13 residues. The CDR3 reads CASSPTETGAKGF. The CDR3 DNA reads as TGTGCCAGCAGCCCGACCGAAACAGGGGCAAAAGGTTTC.

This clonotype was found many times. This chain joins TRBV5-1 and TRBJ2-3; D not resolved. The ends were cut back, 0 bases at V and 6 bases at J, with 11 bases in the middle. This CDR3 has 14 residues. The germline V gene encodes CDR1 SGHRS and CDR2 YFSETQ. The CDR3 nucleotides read TGCGCCAGCAGCTTGGCAGTTAGCTCGGATACGCAGTATTTT. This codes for CASSLAVSSDTQYF.

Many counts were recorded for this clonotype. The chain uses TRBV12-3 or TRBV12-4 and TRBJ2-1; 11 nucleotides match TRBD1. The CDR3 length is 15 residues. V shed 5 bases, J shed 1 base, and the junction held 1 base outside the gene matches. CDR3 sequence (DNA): TGTGCCAGCAGTCGGGACAGGGGGTCCTACAATGAGCAGTTCTTC. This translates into CASSRDRGSYNEQFF.

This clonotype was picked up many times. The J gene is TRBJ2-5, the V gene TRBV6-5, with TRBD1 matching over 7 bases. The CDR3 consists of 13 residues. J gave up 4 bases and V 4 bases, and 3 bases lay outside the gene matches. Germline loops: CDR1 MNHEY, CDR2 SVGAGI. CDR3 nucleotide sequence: TGTGCCAGCAGTTGGACAGGCACAGAGACCCAGTACTTC. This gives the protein CASSWTGTETQYF.

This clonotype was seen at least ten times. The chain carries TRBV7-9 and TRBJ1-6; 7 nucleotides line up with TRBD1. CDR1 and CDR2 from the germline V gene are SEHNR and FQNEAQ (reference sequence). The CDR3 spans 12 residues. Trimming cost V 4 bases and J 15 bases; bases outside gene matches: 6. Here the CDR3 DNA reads TGTGCCAGCAGCTCCTACGGGACAGACCTCCACTTT. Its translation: CASSSYGTDLHF.

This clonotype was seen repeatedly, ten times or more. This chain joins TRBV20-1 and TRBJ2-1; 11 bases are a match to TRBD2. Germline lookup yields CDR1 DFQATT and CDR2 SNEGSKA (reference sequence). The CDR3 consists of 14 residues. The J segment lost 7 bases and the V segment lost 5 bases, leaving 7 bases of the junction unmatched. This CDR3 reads CSALRLAGLNEQFF. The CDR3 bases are TGCAGTGCTCTTCGACTAGCGGGATTAAATGAGCAGTTCTTC.

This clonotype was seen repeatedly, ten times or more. CDR3 in DNA: TGTGCCAGCAGCTTAAAGGGTAGCGAATCCTACGAGCAGTACTTC. It yields the protein CASSLKGSESYEQYF. V usage is TRBV11-3 and J usage is TRBJ2-7; TRBD2 is a possible D gene (5 bases). Trimming took 2 bases from V and 1 from J, leaving 12 bases between them. Germline V gene data show CDR1 as SGHNT and CDR2 as YENEEA. The CDR3 consists of 15 residues.

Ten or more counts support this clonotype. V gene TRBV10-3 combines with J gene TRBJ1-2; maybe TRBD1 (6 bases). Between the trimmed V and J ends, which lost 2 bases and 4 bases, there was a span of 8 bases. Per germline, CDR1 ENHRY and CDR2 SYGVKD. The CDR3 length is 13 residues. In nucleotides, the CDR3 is TGTGCCATCAGTGAGACAGGGAGCTATGGCTACACCTTC. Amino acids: CAISETGSYGYTF.

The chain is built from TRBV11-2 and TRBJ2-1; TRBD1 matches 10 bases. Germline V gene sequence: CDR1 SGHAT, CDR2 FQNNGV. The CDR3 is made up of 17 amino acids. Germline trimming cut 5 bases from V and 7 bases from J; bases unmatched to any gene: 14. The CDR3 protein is CASSLTLTGGMRNEQFF. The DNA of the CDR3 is TGTGCCAGCAGCCTAACTCTGACAGGGGGCATGCGGAATGAGCAGTTCTTC.

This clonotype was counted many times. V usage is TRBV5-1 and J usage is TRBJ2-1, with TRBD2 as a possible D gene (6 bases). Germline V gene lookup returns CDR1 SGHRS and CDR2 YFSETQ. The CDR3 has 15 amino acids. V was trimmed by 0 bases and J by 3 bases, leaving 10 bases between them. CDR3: CASSLGGRDYNEQFF. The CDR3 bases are TGCGCCAGCAGCTTGGGCGGGCGGGACTACAATGAGCAGTTCTTC.

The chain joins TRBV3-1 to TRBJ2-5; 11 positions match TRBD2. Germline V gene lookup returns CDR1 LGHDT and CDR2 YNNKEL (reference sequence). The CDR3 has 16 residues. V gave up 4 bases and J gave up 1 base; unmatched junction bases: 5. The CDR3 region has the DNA TGTGCCAGCAGCCCGGGACTAGCGGCTATCCAAGAGACCCAGTACTTC. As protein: CASSPGLAAIQETQYF.

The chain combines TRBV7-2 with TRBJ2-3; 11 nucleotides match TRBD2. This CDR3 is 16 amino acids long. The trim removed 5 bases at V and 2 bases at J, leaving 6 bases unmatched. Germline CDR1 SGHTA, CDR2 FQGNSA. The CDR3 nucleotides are TGTGCCAGCAGCCTATCGACTAGCGGGACCACAGATACGCAGTATTTT. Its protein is CASSLSTSGTTDTQYF. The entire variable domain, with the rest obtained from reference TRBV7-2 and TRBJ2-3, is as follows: GAGVSQSPSNKVTEKGKDVELRCDPISGHTALYWYRQSLGQGLEFLIYFQGNSAPDKSGLPSDRFSAERTGGSVSTLTIQRTQQEDSAVYLCASSLSTSGTTDTQYFGPGTRLTVL.

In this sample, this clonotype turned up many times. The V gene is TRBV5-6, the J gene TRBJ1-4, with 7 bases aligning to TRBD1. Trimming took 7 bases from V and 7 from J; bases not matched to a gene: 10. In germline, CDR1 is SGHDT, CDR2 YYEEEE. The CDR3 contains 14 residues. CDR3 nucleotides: TGTGCCAGCTCCGCGACAGGGTGGGCTGAAAAACTGTTTTTT. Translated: CASSATGWAEKLFF.

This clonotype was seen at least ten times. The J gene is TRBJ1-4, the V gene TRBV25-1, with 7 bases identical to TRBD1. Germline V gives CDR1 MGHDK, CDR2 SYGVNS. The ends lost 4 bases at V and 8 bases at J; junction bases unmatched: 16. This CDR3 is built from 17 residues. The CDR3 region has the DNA TGTGCCAGCAGTGTACCAACACCCGGACAGGAGCGAGAAAAACTGTTTTTT. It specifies CASSVPTPGQEREKLFF. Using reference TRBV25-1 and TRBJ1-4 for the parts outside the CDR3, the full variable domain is EADIYQTPRYLVIGTGKKITLECSQTMGHDKMYWYQQDPGMELHLIHYSYGVNSTEKGDLSSESTVSRIRTEHFPLTLESARPSHTSQYLCASSVPTPGQEREKLFFGSGTQLSVL.

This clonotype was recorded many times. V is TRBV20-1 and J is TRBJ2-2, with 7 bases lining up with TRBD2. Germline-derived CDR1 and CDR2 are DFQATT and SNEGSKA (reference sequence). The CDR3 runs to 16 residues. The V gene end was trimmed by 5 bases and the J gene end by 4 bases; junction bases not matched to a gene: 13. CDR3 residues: CSARPQTSLITGELFF. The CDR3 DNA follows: TGCAGTGCTCGCCCTCAGACTAGCTTAATCACCGGGGAGCTGTTTTTT.

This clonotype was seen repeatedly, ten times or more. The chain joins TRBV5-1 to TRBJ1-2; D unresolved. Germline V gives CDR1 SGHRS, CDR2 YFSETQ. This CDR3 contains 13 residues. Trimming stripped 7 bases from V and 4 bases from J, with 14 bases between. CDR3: CASALQDLYGYTF. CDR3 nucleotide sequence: TGCGCCAGCGCCCTTCAGGACCTCTATGGCTACACCTTC.

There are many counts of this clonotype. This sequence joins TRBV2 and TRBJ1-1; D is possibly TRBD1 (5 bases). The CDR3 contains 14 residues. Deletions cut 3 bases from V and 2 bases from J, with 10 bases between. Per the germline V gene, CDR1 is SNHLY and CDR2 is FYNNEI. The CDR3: CASSDGGGNTEAFF. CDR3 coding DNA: TGTGCCAGCAGTGACGGCGGGGGAAACACTGAAGCTTTCTTT.

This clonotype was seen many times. DNA for the CDR3: TGTGCCAGCAGTTTTGCGGGAATGGAAGCTTTCTTT. Translating gives CASSFAGMEAFF. The chain uses TRBV12-3 or TRBV12-4 and TRBJ1-1; no definite D call. Trimming pared 3 bases from V and 8 bases from J, leaving 10 bases between. The CDR3 covers 12 residues.

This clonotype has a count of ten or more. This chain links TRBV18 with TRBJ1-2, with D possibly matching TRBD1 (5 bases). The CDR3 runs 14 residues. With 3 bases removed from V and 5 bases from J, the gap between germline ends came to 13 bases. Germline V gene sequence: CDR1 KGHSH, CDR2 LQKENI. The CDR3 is CASSPPGPDYGYTF. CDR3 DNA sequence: TGTGCCAGCTCACCGCCGGGACCGGATTATGGCTACACCTTC.

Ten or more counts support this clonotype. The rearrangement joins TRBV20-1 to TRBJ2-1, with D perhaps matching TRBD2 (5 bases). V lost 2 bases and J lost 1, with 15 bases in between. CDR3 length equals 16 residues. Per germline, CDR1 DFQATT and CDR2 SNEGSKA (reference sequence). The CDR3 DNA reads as TGCAGTGCTAGAAGCTCTAGCCGGGTGTCCTACAATGAGCAGTTCTTC. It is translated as CSARSSSRVSYNEQFF.

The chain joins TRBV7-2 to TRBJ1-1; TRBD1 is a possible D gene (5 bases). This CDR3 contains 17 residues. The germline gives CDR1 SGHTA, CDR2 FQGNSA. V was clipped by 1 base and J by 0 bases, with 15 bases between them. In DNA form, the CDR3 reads TGTGCCAGCAGCTTAGGACCCCGACAGATCTTGAACACTGAAGCTTTCTTT. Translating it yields CASSLGPRQILNTEAFF.

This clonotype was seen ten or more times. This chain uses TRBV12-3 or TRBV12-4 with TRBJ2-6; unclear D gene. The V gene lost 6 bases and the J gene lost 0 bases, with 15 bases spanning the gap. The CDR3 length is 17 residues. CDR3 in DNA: TGTGCCAGCAGGTTTTCAGGTGGAAACTCTGGGGCCAACGTCCTGACTTTC. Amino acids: CASRFSGGNSGANVLTF.

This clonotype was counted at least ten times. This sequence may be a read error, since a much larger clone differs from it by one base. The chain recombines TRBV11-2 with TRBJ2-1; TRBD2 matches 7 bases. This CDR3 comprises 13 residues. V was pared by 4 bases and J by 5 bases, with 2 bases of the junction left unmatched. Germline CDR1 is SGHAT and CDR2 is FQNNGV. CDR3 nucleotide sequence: TGTGCCAGCAGCTCCGGGACTAACAATGAGCAGTTCTTC. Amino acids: CASSSGTNNEQFF.

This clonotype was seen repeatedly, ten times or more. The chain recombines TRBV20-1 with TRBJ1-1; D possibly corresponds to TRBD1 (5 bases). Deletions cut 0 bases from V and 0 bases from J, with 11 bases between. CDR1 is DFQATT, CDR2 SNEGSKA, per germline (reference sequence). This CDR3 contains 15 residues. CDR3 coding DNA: TGCAGTGCTAGAGAGGGGCACAGGATGAACACTGAAGCTTTCTTT. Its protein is CSAREGHRMNTEAFF.